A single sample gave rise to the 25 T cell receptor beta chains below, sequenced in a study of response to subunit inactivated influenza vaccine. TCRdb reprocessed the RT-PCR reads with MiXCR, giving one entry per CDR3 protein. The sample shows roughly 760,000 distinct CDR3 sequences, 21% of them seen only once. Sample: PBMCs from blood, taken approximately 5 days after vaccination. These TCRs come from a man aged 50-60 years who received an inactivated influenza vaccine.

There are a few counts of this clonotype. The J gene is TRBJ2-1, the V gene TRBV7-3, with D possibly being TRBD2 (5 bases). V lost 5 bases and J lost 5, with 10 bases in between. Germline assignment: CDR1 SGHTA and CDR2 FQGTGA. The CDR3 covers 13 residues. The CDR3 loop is CASSLGLHNEQFF. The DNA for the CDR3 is TGTGCCAGCAGCCTCGGACTTCACAATGAGCAGTTCTTC.

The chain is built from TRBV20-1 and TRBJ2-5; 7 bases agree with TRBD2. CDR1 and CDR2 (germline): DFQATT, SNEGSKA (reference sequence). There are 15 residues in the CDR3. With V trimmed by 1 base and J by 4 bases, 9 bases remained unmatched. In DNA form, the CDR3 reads TGCAGTGCTAGAGCCCCCTCCGGGGGGAGAGAGACCCAGTACTTC. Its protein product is CSARAPSGGRETQYF.

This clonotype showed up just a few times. As DNA, the CDR3 is TGTGCCAGCAGCTTAAACAGGGGTCCCGAGACCCAGTACTTC. It codes for CASSLNRGPETQYF. J is TRBJ2-5 and V is TRBV11-2, with 7 bases that match TRBD1. This CDR3 region has 14 residues. The trim removed 2 bases at V and 5 bases at J, leaving 5 bases unmatched. Germline V CDR1 and CDR2: SGHAT, FQNNGV.

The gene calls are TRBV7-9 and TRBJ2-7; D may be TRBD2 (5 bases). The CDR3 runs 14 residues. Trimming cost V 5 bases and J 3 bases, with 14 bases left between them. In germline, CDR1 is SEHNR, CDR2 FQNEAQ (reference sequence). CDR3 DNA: TGTGCCAGCAGCCTGCCGGGCGGAGGCTACGAGCAGTACTTC. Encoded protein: CASSLPGGGYEQYF.

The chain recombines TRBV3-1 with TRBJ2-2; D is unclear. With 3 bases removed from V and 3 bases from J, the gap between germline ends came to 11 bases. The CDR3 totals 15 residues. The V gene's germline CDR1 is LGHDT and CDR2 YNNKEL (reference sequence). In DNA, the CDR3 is TGTGCCAGCAGCCAGGTCCGAAGGGACACCGGGGAGCTGTTTTTT. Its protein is CASSQVRRDTGELFF.

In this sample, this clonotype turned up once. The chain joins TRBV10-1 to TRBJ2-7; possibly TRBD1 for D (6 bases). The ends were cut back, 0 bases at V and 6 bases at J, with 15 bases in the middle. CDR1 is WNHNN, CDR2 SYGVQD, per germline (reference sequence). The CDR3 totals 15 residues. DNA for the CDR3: TGCGCCAGCAGTGAGTCACAGGGCTCACGTTCCGAGCAGTACTTC. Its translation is CASSESQGSRSEQYF.

For the CDR3, the DNA is TGTGCCATCGCGGAAGACAGGCGACGAAACTATGGCTACACCTTC. Translating it yields CAIAEDRRRNYGYTF. J is TRBJ1-2 and V is TRBV10-3; weak D call: TRBD1 (6 bases). CDR1 is ENHRY and CDR2 is SYGVKD in the germline V gene. Trimming took off 8 bases at V and 2 bases at J, with 18 bases between the two ends. There are 15 residues in the CDR3.

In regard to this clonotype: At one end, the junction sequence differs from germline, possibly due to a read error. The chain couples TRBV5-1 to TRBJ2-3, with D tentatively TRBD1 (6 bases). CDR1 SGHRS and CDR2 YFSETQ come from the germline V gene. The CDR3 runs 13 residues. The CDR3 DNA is TGCTCCAGCAGCACCCGACAGGCAGATACGCAGTATTTT. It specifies CSSSTRQADTQYF. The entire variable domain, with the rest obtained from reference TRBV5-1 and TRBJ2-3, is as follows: KAGVTQTPRYLIKTRGQQVTLSCSPISGHRSVSWYQQTPGQGLQFLFEYFSETQRNKGNFPGRFSGRQFSNSRSEMNVSTLELGDSALYLCSSSTRQADTQYFGPGTRLTVL.

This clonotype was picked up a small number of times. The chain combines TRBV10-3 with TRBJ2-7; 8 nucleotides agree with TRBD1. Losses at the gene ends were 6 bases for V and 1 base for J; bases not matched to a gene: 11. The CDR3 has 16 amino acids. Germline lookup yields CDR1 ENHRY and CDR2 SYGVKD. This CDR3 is CAIRAVTGGGSYEQYF. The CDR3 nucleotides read TGTGCCATCAGGGCTGTTACAGGGGGTGGATCCTACGAGCAGTACTTC.

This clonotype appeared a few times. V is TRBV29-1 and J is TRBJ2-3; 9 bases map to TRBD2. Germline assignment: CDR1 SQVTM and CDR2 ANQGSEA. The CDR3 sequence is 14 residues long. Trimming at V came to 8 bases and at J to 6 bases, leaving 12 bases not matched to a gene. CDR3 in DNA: TGCAGCAGCCGGCTCGCGGGGGGGCCGGATACGCAGTATTTT. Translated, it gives CSSRLAGGPDTQYF.

The CDR3 spells CASSQSFSGGGNQPQHF. CDR3 nucleotide sequence: TGCGCCAGCAGCCAATCATTTTCAGGGGGCGGCAATCAGCCCCAGCATTTT. The chain combines TRBV4-3 with TRBJ1-5, with 8 bases that match TRBD1. Germline trimming cut 2 bases from V and 2 bases from J; bases unmatched to any gene: 8. Germline CDR1 and CDR2: LGHNA and YSLEER. There are 17 residues in the CDR3.

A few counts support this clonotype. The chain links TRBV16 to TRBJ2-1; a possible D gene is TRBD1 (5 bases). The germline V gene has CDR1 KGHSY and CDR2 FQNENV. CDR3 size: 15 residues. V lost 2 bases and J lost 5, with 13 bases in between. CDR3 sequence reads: CASSQTQGPHNEQFF. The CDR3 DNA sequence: TGTGCCAGCAGCCAAACCCAGGGCCCCCACAATGAGCAGTTCTTC.

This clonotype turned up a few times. CDR3 DNA: TGTGCCAGCAGCCAGACTAGCGGGAGTTTCAATGAGCAGTTCTTC. Translation gives CASSQTSGSFNEQFF. The chain combines TRBV7-2 with TRBJ2-1, with 12 bases identical to TRBD2. V was clipped by 5 bases and J by 6 bases; unmatched bases: 5. The CDR3 loop spans 15 amino acids. Germline CDR1 is SGHTA and CDR2 is FQGNSA.

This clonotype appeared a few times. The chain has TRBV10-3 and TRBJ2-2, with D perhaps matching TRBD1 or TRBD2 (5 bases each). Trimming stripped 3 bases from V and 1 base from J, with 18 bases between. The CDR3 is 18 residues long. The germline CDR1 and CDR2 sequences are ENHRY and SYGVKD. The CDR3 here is CAISDGLRAGLNTGELFF. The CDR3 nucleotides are TGTGCCATCAGTGACGGCCTGCGGGCAGGGCTGAACACCGGGGAGCTGTTTTTT.

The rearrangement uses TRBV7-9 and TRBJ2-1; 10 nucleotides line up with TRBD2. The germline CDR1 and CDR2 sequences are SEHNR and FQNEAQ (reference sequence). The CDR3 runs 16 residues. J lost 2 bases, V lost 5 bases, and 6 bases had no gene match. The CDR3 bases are TGTGCCAGCAGCCCGAGGACTAGCGGTACCTACAATGAGCAGTTCTTC. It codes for CASSPRTSGTYNEQFF.

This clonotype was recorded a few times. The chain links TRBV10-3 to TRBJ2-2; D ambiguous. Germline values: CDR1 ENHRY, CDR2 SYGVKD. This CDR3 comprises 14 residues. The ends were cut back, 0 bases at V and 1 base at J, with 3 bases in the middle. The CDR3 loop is CAISESRNTGELFF. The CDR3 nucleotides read TGTGCCATCAGTGAGTCGCGGAACACCGGGGAGCTGTTTTTT.

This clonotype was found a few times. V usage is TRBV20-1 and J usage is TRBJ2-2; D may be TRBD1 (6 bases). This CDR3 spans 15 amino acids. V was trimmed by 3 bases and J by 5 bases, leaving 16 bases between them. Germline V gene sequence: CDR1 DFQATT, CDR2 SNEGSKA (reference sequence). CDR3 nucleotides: TGCAGTGCTAGGGGTCAGGGGATTGCGACCGGGGAGCTGTTTTTT. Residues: CSARGQGIATGELFF.

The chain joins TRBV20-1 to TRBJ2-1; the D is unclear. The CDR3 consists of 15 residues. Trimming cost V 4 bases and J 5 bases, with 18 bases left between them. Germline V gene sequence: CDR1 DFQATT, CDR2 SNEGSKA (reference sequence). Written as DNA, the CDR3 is TGCAGTGCTAAAACATGGAGATCAATCGACAATGAGCAGTTCTTC. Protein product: CSAKTWRSIDNEQFF.

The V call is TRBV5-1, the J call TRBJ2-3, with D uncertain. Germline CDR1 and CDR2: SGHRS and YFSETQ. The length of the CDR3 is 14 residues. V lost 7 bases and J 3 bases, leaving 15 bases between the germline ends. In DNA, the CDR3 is TGCGCCAGCTATTGGAATTCTGGAACAGATACGCAGTATTTT. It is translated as CASYWNSGTDTQYF.

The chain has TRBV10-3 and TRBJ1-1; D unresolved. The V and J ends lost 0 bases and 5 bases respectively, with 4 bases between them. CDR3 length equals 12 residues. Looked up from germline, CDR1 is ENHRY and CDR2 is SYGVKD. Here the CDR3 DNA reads TGTGCCATCAGTGAGTCCCGAACTGAAGCTTTCTTT. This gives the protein CAISESRTEAFF.

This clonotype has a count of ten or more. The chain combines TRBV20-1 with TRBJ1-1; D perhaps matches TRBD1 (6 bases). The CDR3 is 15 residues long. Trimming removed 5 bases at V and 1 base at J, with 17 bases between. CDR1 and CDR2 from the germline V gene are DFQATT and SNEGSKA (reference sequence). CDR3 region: CSAEYQGFGNTEAFF. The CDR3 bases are TGCAGTGCTGAATATCAGGGGTTCGGGAACACTGAAGCTTTCTTT.

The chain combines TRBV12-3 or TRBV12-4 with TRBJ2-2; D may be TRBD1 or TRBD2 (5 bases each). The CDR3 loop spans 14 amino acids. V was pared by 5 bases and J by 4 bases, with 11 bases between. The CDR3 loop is CASSEGPGTGELFF. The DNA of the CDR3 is TGTGCCAGCAGTGAGGGGCCGGGCACCGGGGAGCTGTTTTTT.

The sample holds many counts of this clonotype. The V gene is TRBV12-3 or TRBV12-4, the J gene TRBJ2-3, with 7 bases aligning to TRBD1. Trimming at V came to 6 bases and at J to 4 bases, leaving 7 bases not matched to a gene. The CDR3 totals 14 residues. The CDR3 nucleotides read TGTGCCAGCAGCCTGACAGGGTTCGCAGATACGCAGTATTTT. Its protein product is CASSLTGFADTQYF.

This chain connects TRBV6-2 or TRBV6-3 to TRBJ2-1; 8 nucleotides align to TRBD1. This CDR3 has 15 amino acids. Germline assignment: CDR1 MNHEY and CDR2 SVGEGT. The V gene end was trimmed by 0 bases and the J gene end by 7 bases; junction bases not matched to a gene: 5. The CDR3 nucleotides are TGTGCCAGCAGTTACTCGGGACAGGTTTGGAATGAGCAGTTCTTC. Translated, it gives CASSYSGQVWNEQFF.

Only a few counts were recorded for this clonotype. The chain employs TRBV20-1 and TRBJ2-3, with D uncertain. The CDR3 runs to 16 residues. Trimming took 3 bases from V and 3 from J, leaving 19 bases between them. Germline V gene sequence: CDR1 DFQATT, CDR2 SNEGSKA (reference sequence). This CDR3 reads CSASRVVPTRTDTQYF. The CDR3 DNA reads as TGCAGTGCTAGTAGGGTCGTGCCAACGAGGACAGATACGCAGTATTTT.